A single sample gave rise to the 23 T cell receptor beta chains below, sequenced in a study of blood T cell repertoires in COVID-19. TCRdb's copy holds only in-frame clones and misses some; the assay was immunoSEQ multiplex PCR. The data show 20,000 to 25,000 clones, roughly 75% seen once. Input material: peripheral blood. Receptors were obtained from a human donor in a cohort sampled during active or convalescent COVID-19.

This sequence joins TRBV20-1 and TRBJ2-1, with 10 bases lining up with TRBD1. CDR3 length: 18 residues. CDR1 and CDR2 (germline): DFQATT, SNEGSKA (reference sequence). V gave up 3 bases and J gave up 0 bases; unmatched junction bases: 11. CDR3 loop: CSASSTGGLSLSYNEQFF. The CDR3 DNA sequence: TGCAGTGCTAGTTCGACAGGGGGCCTCAGCCTCTCCTACAATGAGCAGTTCTTC.

This clone was detected only once. Other DNA sequences of this sample code for an identical CDR3. The chain has TRBV7-9 and TRBJ2-3; D is uncertain. This CDR3 has 12 amino acids. From germline, CDR1 is SEHNR and CDR2 FQNEAQ (reference sequence). The V and J ends lost 5 bases and 2 bases respectively, with 5 bases between them. This CDR3 reads CASSPITDTQYF. The DNA of the CDR3 is TGTGCCAGCAGCCCCATCACAGATACGCAGTATTTT.

This clone was seen a single time. The rearrangement joins TRBV28 to TRBJ2-5, with TRBD2 matching over 16 bases. Germline V gene sequence: CDR1 MDHEN, CDR2 SYDVKM. Trimming at V came to 6 bases and at J to 5 bases, leaving 9 bases not matched to a gene. The CDR3 runs to 17 residues. The CDR3 nucleotides are TGTGCCAGCAGCCCGGGACTAGCGGGAGGGCCGAAGGAGACCCAGTACTTC. It codes for CASSPGLAGGPKETQYF. The full variable domain, completed using reference TRBV28 and TRBJ2-5, is DVKVTQSSRYLVKRTGEKVFLECVQDMDHENMFWYRQDPGLGLRLIYFSYDVKMKEKGDIPEGYSVSREKKERFSLILESASTNQTSMYLCASSPGLAGGPKETQYFGPGTRLLVL.

The V and J genes are TRBV25-1 and TRBJ2-7; 7 bases are shared with TRBD2. This CDR3 has 14 amino acids. CDR1 is MGHDK and CDR2 is SYGVNS in the germline V gene. Trimming removed 8 bases from V and 2 bases from J; junction bases left unmatched: 9. The CDR3: CASSQGGRAYEQYF. The CDR3 bases are TGTGCCAGCTCCCAAGGAGGGAGGGCCTACGAGCAGTACTTC.

This clone was counted between two and nine times. The chain couples TRBV28 to TRBJ1-2, with D tentatively TRBD1 (5 bases). The CDR3 contains 13 residues. Trimming took off 6 bases at V and 8 bases at J, with 16 bases between the two ends. Per germline, CDR1 MDHEN and CDR2 SYDVKM. The CDR3 here is CASSRGKGVGYTF. In DNA, the CDR3 is TGTGCCAGCAGCCGCGGGAAAGGGGTAGGCTACACCTTC.

The chain employs TRBV5-1 and TRBJ2-2; 7 nucleotides line up with TRBD2. Germline V CDR1 and CDR2: SGHRS, YFSETQ. The CDR3 length is 15 residues. J gave up 6 bases and V 1 base, and 6 bases lay outside the gene matches. The CDR3 here is CASSLTAGFSGELFF. The DNA for the CDR3 is TGCGCCAGCAGCTTGACAGCGGGGTTCTCCGGGGAGCTGTTTTTT.

V and J are TRBV4-3 and TRBJ2-7; 10 nucleotides agree with TRBD2. Trimming removed 1 base from V and 0 bases from J; junction bases left unmatched: 15. This CDR3 spans 20 amino acids. Germline V gene sequence: CDR1 LGHNA, CDR2 YSLEER. The CDR3 DNA is TGCGCCAGCAGCCAAGGGTGGGTAGCGGGAGGACGGGAGAGCTCCTACGAGCAGTACTTC. It yields the protein CASSQGWVAGGRESSYEQYF.

This chain uses TRBV6-2 or TRBV6-3 with TRBJ2-3; 9 positions match TRBD2. Trimming removed 6 bases from V and 0 bases from J; junction bases left unmatched: 10. CDR3 length equals 17 residues. Germline lookup yields CDR1 MNHEY and CDR2 SVGEGT. The CDR3 loop reads CASSRGASGVSTDTQYF. Written as DNA, the CDR3 is TGTGCCAGCAGCCGCGGGGCTAGCGGGGTCAGCACAGATACGCAGTATTTT.

The rearrangement uses TRBV7-2 and TRBJ2-1; 7 bases agree with TRBD2. J was trimmed by 0 bases and V by 5 bases; bases with no gene match: 13. This CDR3 comprises 18 residues. Germline CDR1 and CDR2: SGHTA and FQGNSA. In DNA form, the CDR3 reads TGTGCCAGCAGCCACCGGGGAGGGGCTGCGGTCTCCTACAATGAGCAGTTCTTC. It translates to CASSHRGGAAVSYNEQFF. Supplemented by reference TRBV7-2 and TRBJ2-1, the full variable domain reads GAGVSQSPSNKVTEKGKDVELRCDPISGHTALYWYRQSLGQGLEFLIYFQGNSAPDKSGLPSDRFSAERTGGSVSTLTIQRTQQEDSAVYLCASSHRGGAAVSYNEQFFGPGTRLTVL.

V usage is TRBV7-6 and J usage is TRBJ1-1; perhaps TRBD1 as D (5 bases). The ends were cut back, 6 bases at V and 2 bases at J, with 13 bases in the middle. The CDR3 covers 14 residues. Germline CDR1 is SGHVS and CDR2 is FNYEAQ. CDR3 sequence (DNA): TGTGCCAGCAGTCCTGGACAACTTAACACTGAAGCTTTCTTT. Protein sequence: CASSPGQLNTEAFF.

The J gene is TRBJ2-5, the V gene TRBV5-5; 8 bases align to TRBD1. Germline V CDR1 and CDR2: SGHKS, YYEKEE (reference sequence). V was clipped by 3 bases and J by 10 bases; unmatched bases: 17. The CDR3 covers 16 residues. Here the CDR3 reads CASSSATGQVGEGQYF. The DNA for the CDR3 is TGTGCCAGCAGCTCGGCAACGGGACAGGTGGGAGAGGGCCAGTACTTC.

A few counts support this clone. This chain uses TRBV19 with TRBJ2-5; tentatively, D is TRBD1 (5 bases). Germline CDR1 and CDR2: LNHDA and SQIVND (reference sequence). V shed 3 bases and J shed 5 bases, with 10 bases lying between them. This CDR3 is 13 amino acids long. The CDR3 DNA reads TGTGCCAGTAGTATCCCAGGGTGGGAGACCCAGTACTTC. Translation: CASSIPGWETQYF.

The genes are TRBV5-1 and TRBJ1-4, with D unclear. CDR3 length: 14 residues. Per the germline V gene, CDR1 is SGHRS and CDR2 is YFSETQ. Trimming took off 0 bases at V and 3 bases at J, with 6 bases between the two ends. The DNA of the CDR3 is TGCGCCAGCAGCTTGGGAGGGCCTAATGAAAAACTGTTTTTT. It yields the protein CASSLGGPNEKLFF.

The chain joins TRBV2 to TRBJ1-4; 10 nucleotides agree with TRBD1. With V trimmed by 6 bases and J by 7 bases, 5 bases remained unmatched. In germline, CDR1 is SNHLY, CDR2 FYNNEI. CDR3 length: 14 amino acids. CDR3 loop: CASRADRGPEKLFF. DNA of the CDR3: TGTGCCAGCAGAGCTGACAGGGGGCCTGAAAAACTGTTTTTT. The complete variable domain, with remaining parts taken from reference TRBV2 and TRBJ1-4, reads EPEVTQTPSHQVTQMGQEVILRCVPISNHLYFYWYRQILGQKVEFLVSFYNNEISEKSEIFDDQFSVERPDGSNFTLKIRSTKLEDSAMYFCASRADRGPEKLFFGSGTQLSVL.

The chain carries TRBV11-1 and TRBJ2-5; 8 nucleotides align to TRBD2. The CDR3 sequence is 14 residues long. Unmatched junction bases numbered 3, after V lost 5 bases and J lost 1 base. Germline CDR1 reads SGHAT; CDR2 reads FQDESV (reference sequence). The CDR3 spells CASSPGGAQETQYF. In DNA form, the CDR3 reads TGTGCCAGCAGCCCGGGGGGGGCCCAAGAGACCCAGTACTTC.

V and J are TRBV6-5 and TRBJ1-4; D is possibly TRBD1 (5 bases). CDR3 length: 16 amino acids. The V end was cut by 1 base, the J end by 8 bases, with 17 bases between. Germline V gene data show CDR1 as MNHEY and CDR2 as SVGAGI. This CDR3 is CASSYWGRSSYEKLFF. The CDR3 DNA sequence: TGTGCCAGCAGTTACTGGGGCAGGTCGTCCTACGAAAAACTGTTTTTT.

This clone was detected a few times. The chain couples TRBV2 to TRBJ1-6; D call uncertain. Germline CDR1 is SNHLY and CDR2 is FYNNEI. The CDR3 totals 12 residues. The V end lost 6 bases, the J end lost 12 bases, and 12 bases lay between the germline ends. For the CDR3, the DNA is TGTGCCAGCAGACTTAGACTGGTACCCCTCCACTTT. Protein: CASRLRLVPLHF.

The count of this clone is one. This rearrangement joins TRBV19 to TRBJ1-1, with D tentatively TRBD1 (6 bases). The CDR3 contains 16 residues. Trimming stripped 3 bases from V and 8 bases from J, with 22 bases between. The germline gives CDR1 LNHDA, CDR2 SQIVND (reference sequence). CDR3 sequence reads: CASSITPRGGRAEAFF. CDR3 sequence (DNA): TGTGCCAGTAGTATCACGCCCCGGGGGGGCCGGGCCGAAGCTTTCTTT.

This chain links TRBV6-5 with TRBJ1-5, with a possible D match to TRBD1 (6 bases). CDR1 is MNHEY and CDR2 is SVGAGI in the germline V gene. CDR3 length: 13 residues. V lost 8 bases, J lost 1 base, and 9 bases lay in between. CDR3 nucleotides: TGTGCCAGCGAGGACAGAAGCAATCAGCCCCAGCATTTT. Translating it yields CASEDRSNQPQHF.

V is TRBV4-1 and J is TRBJ1-2; TRBD1 is a possible D gene (6 bases). This CDR3 is built from 13 residues. Trimming stripped 1 base from V and 5 bases from J, with 8 bases between. Germline values: CDR1 MGHRA, CDR2 YSYEKL. As DNA, the CDR3 is TGCGCCAGCAGCCAAGCCCAGGGGTATGGCTACACCTTC. Protein product: CASSQAQGYGYTF.

V usage is TRBV27 and J usage is TRBJ2-7; the match to TRBD2 covers 9 bases. Germline loops: CDR1 MNHEY, CDR2 SMNVEV (reference sequence). CDR3 size: 14 residues. Losses at the gene ends were 5 bases for V and 4 bases for J; bases not matched to a gene: 6. CDR3 sequence: CASSPGGGAYEQYV. CDR3 nucleotide sequence: TGTGCCAGCAGTCCAGGCGGGGGGGCGTACGAGCAGTACGTC.

This clone is a singleton in its sample. This chain uses TRBV4-1 with TRBJ2-2, with D unresolved. The CDR3 contains 14 residues. Germline lookup yields CDR1 MGHRA and CDR2 YSYEKL. Trimming pared 3 bases from V and 2 bases from J, leaving 7 bases between. The CDR3 reads CASSHSVNTGELFF. The CDR3, as DNA: TGCGCCAGCAGCCACTCGGTAAACACCGGGGAGCTGTTTTTT.

This clone was seen just once. This rearrangement joins TRBV19 to TRBJ2-2; D gene uncertain. V gave up 10 bases and J gave up 1 base, with 4 bases separating them. The CDR3 covers 11 residues. Germline CDR1 is LNHDA and CDR2 is SQIVND (reference sequence). As DNA, the CDR3 is TGTGCCACCCTGAACACCGGGGAGCTGTTTTTT. Translation: CATLNTGELFF. The full variable domain, with the rest looked up from reference TRBV19 and TRBJ2-2, is DGGITQSPKYLFRKEGQNVTLSCEQNLNHDAMYWYRQDPGQGLRLIYYSQIVNDFQKGDIAEGYSVSREKKESFPLTVTSAQKNPTAFYLCATLNTGELFFGEGSRLTVL.